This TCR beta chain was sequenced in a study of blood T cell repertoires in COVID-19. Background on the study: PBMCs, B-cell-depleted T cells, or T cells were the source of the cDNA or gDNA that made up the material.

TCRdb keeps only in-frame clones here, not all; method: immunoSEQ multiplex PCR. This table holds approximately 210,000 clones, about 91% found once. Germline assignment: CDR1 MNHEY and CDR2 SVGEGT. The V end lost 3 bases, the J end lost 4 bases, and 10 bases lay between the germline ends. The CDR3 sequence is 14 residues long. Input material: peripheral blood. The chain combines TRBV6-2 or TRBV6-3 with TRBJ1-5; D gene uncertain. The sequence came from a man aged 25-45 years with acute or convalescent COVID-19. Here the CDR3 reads CASSYLDGNQPQHF. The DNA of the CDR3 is TGTGCCAGCAGTTATCTCGACGGGAATCAGCCCCAGCATTTT.